Sequencing of this TCR beta chain was carried out in a study of OX40 agonist ivuxolimab in advanced cancers. Germline loops: CDR1 SGHTA, CDR2 FQGTGA. The ends were cut back, 4 bases at V and 4 bases at J, with 8 bases in the middle. The CDR3 has 13 residues. The repertoire was sequenced with immunoSEQ multiplex PCR; TCRdb's copy has only in-frame clones and lacks some. Of over 65,000 clones listed, around 84% are singletons. As for this clone: What it recognizes is unknown.

General study points: There was clonal expansion of CD4+ and CD8+ blood T cells by week 6 at 0.1 to 3.0 mg/kg.

The chain is built from TRBV7-3 and TRBJ1-5, with D perhaps TRBD1 (6 bases). This clonotype originated in an adult with an advanced solid tumor such as melanoma, head and neck, liver or kidney cancer. Sequenced here: CD4+ or CD8+ T cells sorted from blood, sampled in a trial of the OX40 agonist ivuxolimab. Here the CDR3 DNA reads TGTGCCAGCAGCTCCCAGGGGAATCAGCCCCAGCATTTT. Its translation is CASSSQGNQPQHF. The variable domain in full, with the rest retrieved from reference TRBV7-3 and TRBJ1-5, is GAGVSQTPSNKVTEKGKYVELRCDPISGHTALYWYRQSLGQGPEFLIYFQGTGAADDSGLPNDRFFAVRPEGSVSTLKIQRTERGDSAVYLCASSSQGNQPQHFGDGTRLSIL.